This T cell receptor beta chain was sequenced in a study of CD8 T cells in Susac syndrome (dated by TCRdb to about 2019). Turning to the overall study: The study used repertoire sequencing to test whether antigen drove CD8+ T cell activation and differentiation in Susac syndrome.

Peripheral blood CD8+ and CD4+ T cells from healthy donors, Susac syndrome patients and multiple sclerosis patients were profiled using high-throughput TCR beta sequencing. Treatment-naive patients with stable or active relapsing-remitting disease fulfilling revised McDonald criteria were used as multiple sclerosis controls. Bulk CD8+ and CD4+ T cells were purified by magnetic negative isolation, while CD8+ TEMRA cells were enriched using FACS. Blood was collected in EDTA tubes and processed within 24 hours, with PBMCs isolated through density gradient centrifugation. PBMCs intended for TCR sequencing were frozen in liquid nitrogen and were later thawed in a 37 degrees C water bath. Purity of sorted or isolated CD4+, CD8+ and CD8+ TEMRA cells was at least 90%. Overall study results and their limits: The number of individuals in the TCR sequencing and HLA analysis was acknowledged as relatively small.

RNA was extracted using the RNeasy kit, and about 0.45 to 1 microgram was reverse transcribed with random hexamers. TCR beta CDR3 regions were amplified with the immunoSEQ multiplex PCR assay covering 54 Vbeta and 13 Jbeta segments. PCR amplification bias was corrected using a synthetic template baseline for primer optimization and computational correction. In the original analysis: Reads were annotated to V, D and J genes according to IMGT and were analyzed with immunoSEQ Analyzer, with only productive sequences retained. To calculate clonality, Shannon entropy was normalized by log2 of the number of productive unique sequences and then subtracted from one. For each patient and control, public and private clones were evaluated within the 100 most prevalent clones. A clone was defined as Susac-specific if it was absent from the healthy and MS cohorts, from more than 850 published viral clones and from other ImmuneACCESS disease sequences. The public sequencing data were trimmed at Q25 with fastp and processed into clonotypes with MiXCR by TCRdb, which kept only in-frame beta chains. Merged by CDR3 protein, the rows form single entries marked with the most common genes and DNA. The V and J calls here are based on TCRdb, not the publication. The sample includes about 250,000 distinct CDR3 sequences, with 93% observed a single time. Approximately 0.072% of the sample rests with the top ten.

V sheds 4 bases and J sheds 4 bases, leaving 14 bases between their ends. The CDR3 covers 14 residues, taking in both the cysteine and the phenylalanine. Just the 42-base CDR3 DNA is kept, in frame starting at base 1. The germline V gene supplies CDR1 SGHRS and CDR2 YFSETQ. This clonotype occurred once. Its antigen remains undetermined. Per-base qualities were not stored, and no clone one base away is much larger. Single-read evidence is weak. Sample: CD4+ T cells from PBMCs. The sequence was obtained from a human donor with multiple sclerosis. Recombination joined TRBV5-1 with TRBJ1-1, with a weak D call of TRBD1 (6 bases match). The DNA sequence is given as TGCGCCAGCAGCCTCATAGGGGGGAGCACTGAAGCTTTCTTT. Translated, this is CASSLIGGSTEAFF.